One and the same sample provided the 22 T cell receptor beta chains below, sequenced in a study of T cell repertoires in cytomegalovirus infection. TCRdb re-called the reads through MiXCR, storing one row per CDR3 protein. Altogether 750,000 to 900,000 distinct CDR3 sequences are present, just under 30% being singletons, with the ten largest covering 13%. These TCRs are of unknown antigen specificity. The sample in question was cultured CD8+ T cells from PBMCs, obtained from culture after CMV antigen stimulation. The receptors were gathered from a human donor in good health (CMV status not recorded). Some clones in this sample may be carry-over from other donors' samples.

The sample holds a few counts of this clonotype. The V call is TRBV4-1, the J call TRBJ2-1; 7 bases match TRBD2. This CDR3 comprises 16 residues. CDR1 and CDR2 from the germline V gene are MGHRA and YSYEKL. Losses at the gene ends were 5 bases for V and 2 bases for J; bases not matched to a gene: 9. The CDR3: CASSSGAGLPYNEQFF. Here the CDR3 DNA reads TGCGCCAGCAGCTCTGGAGCGGGGCTACCCTACAATGAGCAGTTCTTC.

The chain carries TRBV6-5 and TRBJ2-7; TRBD1 or TRBD2 may be the D gene (5 bases each). Germline CDR1 and CDR2: MNHEY and SVGAGI. V dropped 10 bases and J dropped 0 bases, with 13 bases sitting between them. This CDR3 has 13 amino acids. CDR3 protein: CATGTESSYEQYF. CDR3 in DNA: TGTGCCACCGGGACCGAGAGCTCCTACGAGCAGTACTTC.

This clonotype was counted at least ten times. V gene TRBV6-5 combines with J gene TRBJ2-7, with D maybe TRBD2 (7 bases). The CDR3 has 14 residues. Looked up from germline, CDR1 is MNHEY and CDR2 is SVGAGI. The germline V and J ends were trimmed by 2 bases and 5 bases, with 13 bases remaining between them. The CDR3 nucleotides read TGTGCCAGCAGTTACCAGGGGAGGGCCAACGAGCAGTACTTC. Encoded protein: CASSYQGRANEQYF.

This clonotype was observed many times. This chain connects TRBV12-3 or TRBV12-4 to TRBJ2-3; TRBD2 matches 11 bases. V lost 3 bases, J lost 2 bases, and 16 bases stayed unmatched. This CDR3 comprises 20 residues. The CDR3, as DNA: TGTGCCAGCAGTTTCTACCCGGCGGATAGCGGGGGGGCCGCCACAGATACGCAGTATTTT. Protein product: CASSFYPADSGGAATDTQYF.

The V and J genes are TRBV5-6 and TRBJ1-6; D ambiguous. Germline assignment: CDR1 SGHDT and CDR2 YYEEEE. Trimming left V 0 bases short and J 10 bases short, with 8 bases between. The CDR3 totals 13 residues. DNA for the CDR3: TGTGCCAGCAGCTTGGGGAGGACCTCACCCCTCCACTTT. Protein: CASSLGRTSPLHF. Combining the CDR3 with reference TRBV5-6 and TRBJ1-6 gives the whole variable domain DAGVTQSPTHLIKTRGQQVTLRCSPKSGHDTVSWYQQALGQGPQFIFQYYEEEERQRGNFPDRFSGHQFPNYSSELNVNALLLGDSALYLCASSLGRTSPLHFGNGTRLTVT.

The chain recombines TRBV6-6 with TRBJ1-5, with D hard to call. The CDR3 has 16 amino acids. The V gene lost 3 bases and the J gene lost 4 bases, with 16 bases spanning the gap. Germline values: CDR1 MNHNY, CDR2 SVGAGI (reference sequence). This chain's CDR3 is CASSYGEGGKNQPQHF. In DNA form, the CDR3 reads TGTGCCAGCAGTTATGGGGAGGGTGGGAAGAATCAGCCCCAGCATTTT.

This clonotype was counted only a few times. The J gene is TRBJ1-1, the V gene TRBV19, with D maybe TRBD1 (6 bases). V lost 1 base to trimming and J lost 0 bases, with 12 bases between them. The CDR3 totals 16 residues. Per germline, CDR1 LNHDA and CDR2 SQIVND (reference sequence). The CDR3 DNA follows: TGTGCCAGTAGTATAGCAGGGGTCTCTTTGAACACTGAAGCTTTCTTT. It specifies CASSIAGVSLNTEAFF.

This clonotype has only a few counts. This sequence joins TRBV9 and TRBJ2-3, with D perhaps TRBD2 (7 bases). Trimming took 4 bases from V and 0 from J, leaving 18 bases between them. CDR1 SGDLS and CDR2 YYNGEE come from the germline V gene. This CDR3 region has 17 residues. This CDR3 is CASSYPRAGASTDTQYF. The CDR3 DNA follows: TGTGCCAGCAGCTACCCCCGGGCGGGGGCTAGCACAGATACGCAGTATTTT. Full variable domain (remainder filled in from reference TRBV9 and TRBJ2-3): DSGVTQTPKHLITATGQRVTLRCSPRSGDLSVYWYQQSLDQGLQFLIQYYNGEERAKGNILERFSAQQFPDLHSELNLSSLELGDSALYFCASSYPRAGASTDTQYFGPGTRLTVL.

The rearrangement uses TRBV27 and TRBJ1-1, with D perhaps TRBD1 (5 bases). Germline loops: CDR1 MNHEY, CDR2 SMNVEV (reference sequence). V lost 5 bases and J 1 base, leaving 14 bases between the germline ends. The CDR3 is made up of 15 amino acids. As DNA, the CDR3 is TGTGCCAGCAGTCCTCACACAGGAACGAACACTGAAGCTTTCTTT. This gives the protein CASSPHTGTNTEAFF.

The chain recombines TRBV2 with TRBJ1-1; 9 nucleotides agree with TRBD1. The germline gives CDR1 SNHLY, CDR2 FYNNEI. The CDR3 totals 15 residues. With 10 bases clipped from V and 6 bases from J, the junction kept 15 bases outside the gene matches. In DNA form, the CDR3 reads TGTGCCATCCCTTACAGGGGGCGAGGGATCGCTGAAGCTTTCTTT. It encodes CAIPYRGRGIAEAFF. The variable domain in full, with the rest retrieved from reference TRBV2 and TRBJ1-1, is EPEVTQTPSHQVTQMGQEVILRCVPISNHLYFYWYRQILGQKVEFLVSFYNNEISEKSEIFDDQFSVERPDGSNFTLKIRSTKLEDSAMYFCAIPYRGRGIAEAFFGQGTRLTVV.

To note about this clonotype: The junction does not match germline at one end; this may be a read error. J is TRBJ1-1 and V is TRBV10-3, with 9 positions matching TRBD1. CDR3 length equals 15 residues. Germline CDR1 and CDR2: ENHRY and SYGVKD. As DNA, the CDR3 is TGTACCATCAGTTCCCGGACAGGGGTTGCGCCTGAAGCTTTCTTT. Amino acids: CTISSRTGVAPEAFF.

This clonotype was recorded a few times. V is TRBV7-6 and J is TRBJ1-4; D may be TRBD1 (6 bases). Trimming left V 4 bases short and J 0 bases short, with 12 bases between. The CDR3 consists of 16 residues. Germline CDR1 is SGHVS and CDR2 is FNYEAQ. The CDR3 reads CASSYGQLATNEKLFF. The CDR3 DNA reads TGTGCCAGCAGCTACGGACAGTTAGCAACTAATGAAAAACTGTTTTTT.

This clonotype was picked up many times. The chain joins TRBV4-1 to TRBJ2-7, with TRBD2 identical over 11 bases. Per the germline V gene, CDR1 is MGHRA and CDR2 is YSYEKL. This CDR3 is built from 16 residues. The trim removed 3 bases at V and 6 bases at J, leaving 10 bases unmatched. CDR3 loop: CASSHDASGGLGEQYF. The CDR3 DNA follows: TGCGCCAGCAGCCATGACGCTAGCGGGGGGTTAGGCGAGCAGTACTTC.

In this sample, this clonotype turned up a few times. The V and J genes are TRBV5-4 and TRBJ1-2, with D hard to call. The CDR3 has 15 residues. Germline V gives CDR1 SGHNT, CDR2 YYREEE (reference sequence). Trimming pared 4 bases from V and 4 bases from J, leaving 17 bases between. The CDR3: CASSQHSNWAYGYTF. The DNA for the CDR3 is TGTGCCAGCAGCCAACACTCTAACTGGGCCTATGGCTACACCTTC.

The table lists this clonotype with a few counts. The DNA for the CDR3 is TGTGCCAGCAGCCCCACCGGGCAGGGGGTCATGAACACTGAAGCTTTCTTT. Translated, it gives CASSPTGQGVMNTEAFF. The chain carries TRBV7-9 and TRBJ1-1; 7 bases match TRBD1. Germline V lookup: CDR1 SEHNR, CDR2 FQNEAQ (reference sequence). This CDR3 has 17 amino acids. V dropped 5 bases and J dropped 0; count of bases not matched to a gene: 12.

This chain joins TRBV28 and TRBJ2-7; D not certain. From germline, CDR1 is MDHEN and CDR2 SYDVKM. Trimming stripped 7 bases from V and 2 bases from J, with 12 bases between. The CDR3 contains 13 residues. CDR3 loop: CASKGLGTYEQYV. CDR3 DNA sequence: TGTGCCAGCAAAGGGTTAGGAACCTACGAGCAGTACGTC.

This clonotype showed up just a few times. The gene calls are TRBV2 and TRBJ1-6; maybe TRBD1 (6 bases). The germline gives CDR1 SNHLY, CDR2 FYNNEI. The CDR3 is made up of 16 amino acids. With 3 bases removed from V and 5 bases from J, the gap between germline ends came to 14 bases. Here the CDR3 DNA reads TGTGCCAGCAGTGAGAGCACAGGGTCTAATAATTCACCCCTCCACTTT. Amino acid sequence: CASSESTGSNNSPLHF. The entire variable domain, with the rest obtained from reference TRBV2 and TRBJ1-6, is as follows: EPEVTQTPSHQVTQMGQEVILRCVPISNHLYFYWYRQILGQKVEFLVSFYNNEISEKSEIFDDQFSVERPDGSNFTLKIRSTKLEDSAMYFCASSESTGSNNSPLHFGNGTRLTVT.

This clonotype showed up just once. The chain has TRBV2 and TRBJ1-1, with no clear D. This CDR3 is built from 9 residues. The V end was cut by 5 bases, the J end by 5 bases, with 0 bases between. Per the germline V gene, CDR1 is SNHLY and CDR2 is FYNNEI. CDR3 nucleotides: TGTGCCAGCAGTACTGAAGCTTTCTTT. This translates into CASSTEAFF.

This clonotype was seen a handful of times. This chain joins TRBV6-5 and TRBJ1-2; no reliable D call. V shed 2 bases and J shed 7 bases, with 14 bases lying between them. Germline loops: CDR1 MNHEY, CDR2 SVGAGI. The CDR3 is 14 amino acids. The CDR3 DNA is TGTGCCAGCAGTTACAGGGCGAGCCAAGGTGGCTACACCTTC. Translation: CASSYRASQGGYTF.

This clonotype was recorded a few times. V is TRBV12-3 or TRBV12-4 and J is TRBJ1-5, with a tentative D call TRBD1 (6 bases). The length of the CDR3 is 14 residues. V was trimmed by 6 bases and J by 4 bases, leaving 13 bases between them. DNA of the CDR3: TGTGCCAGCAGCCCTCAGGGGTTGAATCAGCCCCAGCATTTT. Translated: CASSPQGLNQPQHF.

The rearrangement uses TRBV12-5 and TRBJ1-1, with D unresolved. Germline lookup yields CDR1 LGHNT and CDR2 FRNRAP. Trimming pared 6 bases from V and 0 bases from J, leaving 14 bases between. This CDR3 comprises 15 residues. CDR3 sequence: CASGESWGMNTEAFF. DNA for the CDR3: TGTGCTAGTGGGGAGTCGTGGGGTATGAACACTGAAGCTTTCTTT.

In its sample, this clonotype was seen many times. V usage is TRBV7-6 and J usage is TRBJ1-1; D may be TRBD1 (5 bases). The germline CDR1 and CDR2 sequences are SGHVS and FNYEAQ. Between the trimmed V and J ends, which lost 1 base and 4 bases, there was a span of 13 bases. The length of the CDR3 is 15 residues. CDR3 in DNA: TGTGCCAGCAGCTTAGGTCCACCGGGGGGCACTGAAGCTTTCTTT. It codes for CASSLGPPGGTEAFF.